This TCR beta chain derives from a study of CD8 T cells in ankylosing spondylitis. The CDR3 runs to 19 residues. The V and J ends lost 2 bases and 5 bases respectively, with 28 bases between them. Germline CDR1 is SGHRS and CDR2 is YFSETQ. This clonotype was seen only a few times. The target antigen is unknown. Study conclusions and caveats: Before this, some motif variants had been reported in reactive arthritis synovial fluid and blood. There was a TCR beta motif, made of several highly homologous variants, that appeared characteristic of ankylosing spondylitis blood.

Preparation of TCR beta libraries was done by quantitative 5'-RACE with molecular barcodes. Via MiXCR, TCRdb re-called the 5' RACE reads, giving one row per CDR3 protein. The table shows a few hundred thousand distinct CDR3 sequences, with about a fifth occurring only once. Sequenced input: blood, either unsorted or a sorted T cell fraction (not recorded which). The chain employs TRBV5-1 and TRBJ1-1, with D tentatively TRBD1 (6 bases). This sequence was found in a male donor with ankylosing spondylitis. The CDR3 here is CASSLRMGAPTLIGTEAFF. In DNA, the CDR3 is TGCGCCAGCAGCTTAAGAATGGGGGCCCCGACGTTGATTGGGACTGAAGCTTTCTTT. Based on the CDR3 plus reference TRBV5-1 and TRBJ1-1, the full variable domain is KAGVTQTPRYLIKTRGQQVTLSCSPISGHRSVSWYQQTPGQGLQFLFEYFSETQRNKGNFPGRFSGRQFSNSRSEMNVSTLELGDSALYLCASSLRMGAPTLIGTEAFFGQGTRLTVV.